The entry that follows covers one T cell receptor (beta chain) sequence. Its antigen is not known. This entry belongs to a study of Ad26.COV2.S vaccination and SARS-CoV-2 variants. For the study at large: A COV1001 Ad26.COV2.S trial-arm participant provided the sample. Administration of Ad26.COV2.S was intramuscular, either once or twice 56 days apart.

V was cut by 0 bases and J by 6 bases, with 3 bases left in between. CDR3 length: 11 amino acids. Germline V gives CDR1 MDHEN, CDR2 SYDVKM. Treatment defined: roughly 18 received Ad26.COV2.S at low or high dose, single or two shots; 5 received placebo; per-sample allocation not given. The study sampled participants on day 63 after the first vaccine or placebo injection. An adult donor aged 18-55 years was enrolled in Boston. Here immunoSEQ multiplex PCR was the method, and the copy in TCRdb shows in-frame clones only, minus some. This sample carries a few hundred thousand clones, about 90% of them seen once, and the ten largest clones take around 4.5%. Notes on the study in general: After vaccination, reports described spike-specific CD8+ and CD4+ T cell responses as showing substantial breadth.

The chain joins TRBV28 to TRBJ2-7; D is uncertain. The sequencing used peripheral blood, collected in a trial of Ad26.COV2.S vaccine versus placebo. This receptor was identified in a person between 18 and 65 years old who received the Ad26.COV2.S COVID-19 vaccine or a placebo. Here the CDR3 reads CASSLWPEQYF. Here the CDR3 DNA reads TGTGCCAGCAGTTTATGGCCCGAGCAGTACTTC. The full variable domain, with the rest looked up from reference TRBV28 and TRBJ2-7, is DVKVTQSSRYLVKRTGEKVFLECVQDMDHENMFWYRQDPGLGLRLIYFSYDVKMKEKGDIPEGYSVSREKKERFSLILESASTNQTSMYLCASSLWPEQYFGPGTRLTVT.